The clone carrying this T cell receptor beta chain was seen a single time. The antigen is not known. Germline V gene data show CDR1 as SGHDT and CDR2 as YYEEEE. The CDR3 sequence is 15 residues long. Trimming pared 0 bases from V and 2 bases from J, leaving 12 bases between. The data are from a study of shared clonotypes between healthy human individuals. Participating donors were healthy, HIV-negative adults free of recent acute infections or vaccinations. Profiled with immunoSEQ multiplex PCR; TCRdb holds only in-frame clones, not every one. Of 850,000 to 1,200,000 clones listed, under 80% were seen once; the top ten hold around 1.5%. Overall study results and limits: Generally, estimated richness proved larger in naive subsets than it did in memory subsets.

V gene TRBV5-6 combines with J gene TRBJ2-7; D is unclear. Sequencing input: memory CD4+ T cells sorted from blood. Sample subset: CD45RA-negative fraction. The TCR sequence derives from a man aged 18 to 29 in good health. The CDR3 nucleotides read TGTGCCAGCAGCTTGGGACCATCAAGCCCCTACGAGCAGTACTTC. It yields the protein CASSLGPSSPYEQYF.